This T cell receptor beta chain was found in a study of T cell responses to AZD1222 COVID-19 vaccine (dated by TCRdb to about 2021). Some background on the complete study: A total of 230 to 250 trial participants underwent TCR sequencing, of whom 207 received two doses of AZD1222 and some 25 received two doses of the MenACWY control vaccine. Enrollment into the trials was organized by age into subgroups of 18-55, 56-69 and 70-plus years, and those subgroups contained roughly 160, 29 and 62 TCR-sequenced participants, respectively.

As regards this clone: It has no known antigen specificity. No much larger clonotype is one base removed from it; base qualities were not supplied.

The time point tag for this specimen amounts to: about 28 days (+/-7) after the second vaccine dose. AZD1222 recipients with second doses at about 4 weeks or about 12 weeks were pooled, because spike-specific TCR depth and breadth did not differ between schedules. Samples from vaccinated people were obtained from the UK trials COV001 and COV002, which included a single-blind randomized controlled phase 2/3 trial of AZD1222 (ChAdOx1 nCoV-19) in healthy adults. For TCRbeta chain sequencing, PBMC samples from trial participants were taken at day 0 and at day 28 after the second dose. The CDR3 regions of human TCRbeta chains were analyzed by immunosequencing. In the authors' own workflow: Repertoire TCRs were matched against a reference library of SARS-CoV-2-specific TCRs generated with the MIRA antigen-specificity platform. Breadth was defined as the fraction of unique TCRs that were SARS-CoV-2-associated. Depth was defined as the fraction of total T cells that were SARS-CoV-2-associated. Using the MIRA data, each spike-specific TCR was assigned both to the spike region to which the TCR was reactive and to a CD4 or CD8 class. Log10-transformed breadth and depth values were compared by one-way ANOVA with Sidak's multiple comparisons tests. As stored in TCRdb, this immuneACCESS dataset retains in-frame rearrangements with V and J assigned. A fraction of the clones does not appear; measured against another copy, unresolved V genes explain less than half of the discrepancy, and the remainder lacks a known reason. V and J calls plus clone size are reproduced from that table; the DNA served to infer D and trimming. This sample is represented by 80,000 to 95,000 clones; over 75% of them were singletons. The ten largest clonotypes hold about 5% of the sample.

Summary of the overall study and its limitations: Because no day 14 peak-response samples were available, repertoires were characterized only after the peak T cell response. The 56-69-year group was small, and its depth increase did not reach significance, likely because of low power. CD4 TCRs associated with the vaccine covered the entire spike protein, and the dominant responses were in regions 160-218 and 743-854. A significant rise in spike-specific TCR breadth and depth was observed after two AZD1222 doses relative to day 0 and relative to MenACWY recipients. Participants were mostly white British, with more females than males. The authors suggested clonal diversity may have been underestimated. Reportedly, almost half of the unique spike-specific TCRs recognized epitopes lying outside the regions that are mutated in the B.1.351 and B.1.1.7 variants. Conclusions about previously exposed vaccinees were limited because only 5 or 6 AZD1222 recipients were SARS-CoV-2 seropositive at baseline.

This sequence originates from an adult who received the AZD1222 COVID-19 vaccine. The sample consisted of peripheral blood, taken 28 days after the second AZD1222 dose.

CDR3 sequence: CASSEESGGCTGELFF. The sequenced DNA is TGTGCCAGCAGCGAAGAGAGCGGGGGGTGCACCGGGGAGCTGTTTTTT. The receptor chain draws on TRBV21-1 and TRBJ2-2; TRBD2, the table's D call, lacks a check against the DNA. TRBV21-1 is a documented pseudogene. The CDR3 has 16 amino acids, counting the end cysteine and phenylalanine. The read is trimmed to its CDR3 DNA, 48 bases read in frame from base 1.